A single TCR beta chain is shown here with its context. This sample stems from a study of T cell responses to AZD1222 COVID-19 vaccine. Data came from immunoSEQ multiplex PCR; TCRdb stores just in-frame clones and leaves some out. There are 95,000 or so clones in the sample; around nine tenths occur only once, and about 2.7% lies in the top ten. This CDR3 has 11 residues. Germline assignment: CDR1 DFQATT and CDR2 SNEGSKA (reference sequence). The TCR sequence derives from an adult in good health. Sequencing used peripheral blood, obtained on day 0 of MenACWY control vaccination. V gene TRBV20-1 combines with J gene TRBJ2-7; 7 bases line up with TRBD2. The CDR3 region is CSGGRSYEQYF. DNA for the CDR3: TGCAGCGGGGGGAGATCCTACGAGCAGTACTTC.